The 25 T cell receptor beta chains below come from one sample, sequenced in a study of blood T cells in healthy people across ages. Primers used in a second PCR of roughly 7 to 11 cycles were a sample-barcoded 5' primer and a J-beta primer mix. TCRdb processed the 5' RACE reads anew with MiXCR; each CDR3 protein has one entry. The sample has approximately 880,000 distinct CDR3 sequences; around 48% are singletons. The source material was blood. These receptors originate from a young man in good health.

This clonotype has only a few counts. The CDR3 here is CSARRGDSNQPQHF. CDR3 DNA: TGCAGTGCGCGGCGGGGGGATAGCAATCAGCCCCAGCATTTT. The chain uses TRBV20-1 and TRBJ1-5; TRBD1 might be the D (5 bases). Trimming left V 6 bases short and J 0 bases short, with 12 bases between. The CDR3 is 14 amino acids. Per germline, CDR1 DFQATT and CDR2 SNEGSKA (reference sequence).

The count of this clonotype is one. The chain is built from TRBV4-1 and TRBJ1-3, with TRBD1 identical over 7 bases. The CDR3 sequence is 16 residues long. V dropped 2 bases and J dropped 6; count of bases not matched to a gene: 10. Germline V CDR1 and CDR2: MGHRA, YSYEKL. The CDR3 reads CASSQIDRDPINTIYF. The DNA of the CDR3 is TGCGCCAGCAGCCAAATCGACAGGGACCCTATAAACACCATATATTTT.

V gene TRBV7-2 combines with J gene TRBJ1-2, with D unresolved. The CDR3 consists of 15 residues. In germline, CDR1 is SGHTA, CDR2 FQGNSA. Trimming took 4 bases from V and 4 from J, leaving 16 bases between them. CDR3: CASSSLGPFGYGYTF. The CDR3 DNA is TGTGCCAGCAGCTCACTAGGCCCGTTTGGCTATGGCTACACCTTC.

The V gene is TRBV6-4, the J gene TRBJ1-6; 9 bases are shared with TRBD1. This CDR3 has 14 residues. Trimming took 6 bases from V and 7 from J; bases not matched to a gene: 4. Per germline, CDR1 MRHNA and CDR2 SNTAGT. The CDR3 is CASSRDRENSPLHF. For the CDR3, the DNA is TGTGCCAGCAGCCGGGACAGGGAAAATTCACCCCTCCACTTT.

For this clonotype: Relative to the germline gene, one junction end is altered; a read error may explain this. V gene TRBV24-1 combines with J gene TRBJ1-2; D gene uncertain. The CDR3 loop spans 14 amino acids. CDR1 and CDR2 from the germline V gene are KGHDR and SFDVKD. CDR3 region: CAASDSPRAYGYTF. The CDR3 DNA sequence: TGTGCCGCCAGTGATTCGCCTAGGGCCTATGGCTACACCTTC.

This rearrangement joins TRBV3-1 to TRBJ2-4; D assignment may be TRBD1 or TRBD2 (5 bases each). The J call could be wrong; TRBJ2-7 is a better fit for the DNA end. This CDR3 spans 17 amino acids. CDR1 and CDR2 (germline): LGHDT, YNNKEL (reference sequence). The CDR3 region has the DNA TGTGCCAGCAGCCACAAGATAGAGGGACGCCTTACCTACGAGCAGTACTTC. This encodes CASSHKIEGRLTYEQYF.

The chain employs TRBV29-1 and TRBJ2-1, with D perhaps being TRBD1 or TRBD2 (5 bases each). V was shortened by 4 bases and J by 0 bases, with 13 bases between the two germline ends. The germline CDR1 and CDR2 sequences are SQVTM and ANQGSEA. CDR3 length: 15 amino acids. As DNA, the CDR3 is TGCAGCGTTGTGGTGGGGGTTTCCTCCTACAATGAGCAGTTCTTC. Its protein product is CSVVVGVSSYNEQFF.

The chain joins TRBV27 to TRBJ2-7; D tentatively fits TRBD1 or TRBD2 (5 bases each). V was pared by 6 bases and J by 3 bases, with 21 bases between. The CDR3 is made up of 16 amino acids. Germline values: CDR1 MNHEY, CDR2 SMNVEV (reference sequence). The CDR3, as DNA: TGTGCCAGCAGACCCGGGACCGTCGCCCTTGTCTACGAGCAGTACTTC. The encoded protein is CASRPGTVALVYEQYF.

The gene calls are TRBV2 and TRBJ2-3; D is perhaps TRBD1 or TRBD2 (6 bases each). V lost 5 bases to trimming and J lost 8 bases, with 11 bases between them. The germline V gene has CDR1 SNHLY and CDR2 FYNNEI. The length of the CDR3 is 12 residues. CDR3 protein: CASSPGAGTQYF. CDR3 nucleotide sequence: TGTGCCAGCAGTCCGGGGGCAGGTACGCAGTATTTT.

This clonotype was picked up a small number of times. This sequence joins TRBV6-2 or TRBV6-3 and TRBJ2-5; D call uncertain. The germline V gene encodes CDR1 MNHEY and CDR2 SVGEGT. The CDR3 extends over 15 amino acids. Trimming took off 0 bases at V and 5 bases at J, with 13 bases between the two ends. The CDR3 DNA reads TGTGCCAGCAGTTACTCTTTAGCTAGGCGCGAGACCCAGTACTTC. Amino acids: CASSYSLARRETQYF.

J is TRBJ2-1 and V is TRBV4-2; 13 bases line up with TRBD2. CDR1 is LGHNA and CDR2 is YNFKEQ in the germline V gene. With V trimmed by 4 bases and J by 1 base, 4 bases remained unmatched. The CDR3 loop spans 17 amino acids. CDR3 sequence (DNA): TGTGCCAGCAGCCTTACTAGCGGGGGGGAGTCCTACAATGAGCAGTTCTTC. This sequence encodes CASSLTSGGESYNEQFF.

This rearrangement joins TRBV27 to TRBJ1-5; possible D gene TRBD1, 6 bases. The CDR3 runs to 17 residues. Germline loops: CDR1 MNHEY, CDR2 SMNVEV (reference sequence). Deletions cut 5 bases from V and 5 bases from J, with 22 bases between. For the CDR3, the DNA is TGTGCCAGCAGTCCCCAACGATTTCCCCCAGGGGATCAGCCCCAGCATTTT. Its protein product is CASSPQRFPPGDQPQHF.

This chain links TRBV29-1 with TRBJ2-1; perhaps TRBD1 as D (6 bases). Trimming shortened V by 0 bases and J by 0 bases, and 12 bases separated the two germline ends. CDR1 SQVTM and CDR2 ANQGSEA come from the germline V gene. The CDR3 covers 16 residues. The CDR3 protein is CSVEDPHRASYNEQFF. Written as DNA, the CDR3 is TGCAGCGTTGAAGATCCCCACAGGGCCTCCTACAATGAGCAGTTCTTC.

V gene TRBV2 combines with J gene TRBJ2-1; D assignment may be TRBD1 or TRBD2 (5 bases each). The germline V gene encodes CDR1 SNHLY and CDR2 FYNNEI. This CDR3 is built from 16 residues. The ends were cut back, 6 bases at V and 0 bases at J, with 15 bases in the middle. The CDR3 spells CASRLSGTHSYNEQFF. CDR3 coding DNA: TGTGCCAGCAGATTATCCGGGACCCACTCCTACAATGAGCAGTTCTTC.

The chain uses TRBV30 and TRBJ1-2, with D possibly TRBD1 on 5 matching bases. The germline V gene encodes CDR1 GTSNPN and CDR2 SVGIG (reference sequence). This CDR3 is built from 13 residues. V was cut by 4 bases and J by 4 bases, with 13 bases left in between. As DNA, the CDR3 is TGTGCCTGGACGCAGGGCTTCCTCTATGGCTACACCTTC. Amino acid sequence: CAWTQGFLYGYTF.

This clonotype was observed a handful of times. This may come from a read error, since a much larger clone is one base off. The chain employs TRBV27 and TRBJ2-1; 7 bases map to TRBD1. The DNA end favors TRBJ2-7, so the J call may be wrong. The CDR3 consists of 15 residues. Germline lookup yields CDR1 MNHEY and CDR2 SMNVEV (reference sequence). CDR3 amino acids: CASSLEGASYNEQYF. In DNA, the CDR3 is TGTGCCAGCAGTTTAGAGGGGGCCTCCTACAATGAGCAGTACTTC.

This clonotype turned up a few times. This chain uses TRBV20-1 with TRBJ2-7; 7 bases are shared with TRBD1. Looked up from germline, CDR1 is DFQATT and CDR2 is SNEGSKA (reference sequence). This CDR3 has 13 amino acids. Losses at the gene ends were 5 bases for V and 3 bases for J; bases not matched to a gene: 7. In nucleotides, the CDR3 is TGCAGTGCTCCACAAGACAGGGTCTACGAGCAGTACTTC. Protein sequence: CSAPQDRVYEQYF.

CDR3 loop: CASSRSQGAKNEQFF. The DNA for the CDR3 is TGCGCCAGCAGCAGGAGTCAGGGTGCGAAAAATGAGCAGTTCTTC. The gene calls are TRBV5-1 and TRBJ2-1, with D possibly matching TRBD1 (5 bases). Trimming removed 4 bases at V and 7 bases at J, with 18 bases between. The CDR3 runs 15 residues. The germline V gene encodes CDR1 SGHRS and CDR2 YFSETQ.

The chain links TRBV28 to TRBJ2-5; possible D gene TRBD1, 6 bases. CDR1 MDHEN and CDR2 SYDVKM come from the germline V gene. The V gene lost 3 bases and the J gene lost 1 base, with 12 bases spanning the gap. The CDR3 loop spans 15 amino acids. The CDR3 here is CASSFDRTIQETQYF. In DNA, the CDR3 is TGTGCCAGCAGTTTTGACAGGACGATCCAAGAGACCCAGTACTTC.

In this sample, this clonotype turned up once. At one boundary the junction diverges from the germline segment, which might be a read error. CDR3 amino acids: CASSQDLGGFTF. The CDR3 DNA sequence: TGCGCCAGCAGCCAAGATTTGGGAGGCTTCACCTTC. The V call is TRBV4-1, the J call TRBJ1-2; D ambiguous. In germline, CDR1 is MGHRA, CDR2 YSYEKL. There are 12 residues in the CDR3.

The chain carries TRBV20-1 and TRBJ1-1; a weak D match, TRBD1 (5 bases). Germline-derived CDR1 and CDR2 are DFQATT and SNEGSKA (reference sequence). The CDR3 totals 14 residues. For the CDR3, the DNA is TGCAGGGTAGGTGATGGGGGAGGCACCACTGAAGCTTTCTTT. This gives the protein CRVGDGGGTTEAFF.

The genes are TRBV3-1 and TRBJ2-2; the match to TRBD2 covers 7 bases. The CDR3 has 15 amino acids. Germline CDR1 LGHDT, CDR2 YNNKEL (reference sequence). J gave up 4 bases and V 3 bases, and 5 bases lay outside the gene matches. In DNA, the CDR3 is TGTGCCAGCAGCCAGGCTAGCGGTCGCACCGGGGAGCTGTTTTTT. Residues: CASSQASGRTGELFF.

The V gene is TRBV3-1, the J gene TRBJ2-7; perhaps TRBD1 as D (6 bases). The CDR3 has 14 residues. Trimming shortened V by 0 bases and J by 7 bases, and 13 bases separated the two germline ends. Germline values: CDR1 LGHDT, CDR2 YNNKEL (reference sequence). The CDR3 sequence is CASSQDLMRGEQYF. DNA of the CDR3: TGTGCCAGCAGCCAAGATCTAATGAGGGGGGAGCAGTACTTC.

DNA for the CDR3: TGCAGCGTTGGACGGGATCCCTACAATGAGCAGTTCTTC. Translated: CSVGRDPYNEQFF. V and J are TRBV29-1 and TRBJ2-1; weak D call: TRBD2 (5 bases). The CDR3 totals 13 residues. Looked up from germline, CDR1 is SQVTM and CDR2 is ANQGSEA. The V end was cut by 4 bases, the J end by 2 bases, with 9 bases between.

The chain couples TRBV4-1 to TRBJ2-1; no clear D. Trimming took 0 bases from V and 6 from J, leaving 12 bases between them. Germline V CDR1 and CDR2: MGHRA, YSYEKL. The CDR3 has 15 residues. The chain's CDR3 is CASSQDRVLSNEQFF. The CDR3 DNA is TGCGCCAGCAGCCAAGATAGGGTTTTATCCAATGAGCAGTTCTTC.